The clone carrying this T cell receptor (beta chain) was detected many times. The sample originates from a study of T-cell reconstitution after alpha-beta-depleted transplantation in children. TCRbeta library preparation incorporated unique molecular identifiers. TCRdb used MiXCR to reprocess the PCR reads, holding one entry per CDR3 protein. The sample yields roughly 590,000 distinct CDR3 sequences, 16% seen once. The CDR3 covers 13 residues. J was trimmed by 2 bases and V by 6 bases; bases with no gene match: 5. CDR1 SQVTM and CDR2 ANQGSEA come from the germline V gene. This sample comprised PBMCs from the stem cell graft donor, obtained from the stem cell graft. The TCR comes from a human donor who donated a stem cell graft to a child with acute myeloid leukemia. This chain links TRBV29-1 with TRBJ2-3; 7 bases are a match to TRBD1. The CDR3 sequence is CSVTGWDTDTQYF. CDR3 bases: TGCAGCGTGACAGGGTGGGACACAGATACGCAGTATTTT.